This TCR beta chain was captured by sequencing in a study of cytomegalovirus exposure and HLA in healthy donors. CDR3 length: 17 residues. Trimming took off 1 base at V and 0 bases at J, with 16 bases between the two ends. Germline V CDR1 and CDR2: SGHVS, FQNEAQ. Study-level points and caveats: For most TCR beta V segments, an earlier analysis put the productive rate at about 87% or about 30% of the time.

Remarks on this clone: The antigen is unknown.

PCR involved 60 Vbeta and 13 Jbeta primers. Measured with immunoSEQ multiplex PCR; TCRdb has only the in-frame clones, and not every one. The table lists under 100,000 clones, more than 65% of them singletons, with more than 7% in the top ten. The chain has TRBV7-8 and TRBJ2-7, with D perhaps TRBD1 (5 bases). Sequencing input: PBMCs. The clonotype comes from a human donor in good health. The CDR3 DNA reads as TGTGCCAGCAGCTTAGTTCGGCCAGGGTCAAGCTCCTACGAGCAGTACTTC. Protein product: CASSLVRPGSSSYEQYF.